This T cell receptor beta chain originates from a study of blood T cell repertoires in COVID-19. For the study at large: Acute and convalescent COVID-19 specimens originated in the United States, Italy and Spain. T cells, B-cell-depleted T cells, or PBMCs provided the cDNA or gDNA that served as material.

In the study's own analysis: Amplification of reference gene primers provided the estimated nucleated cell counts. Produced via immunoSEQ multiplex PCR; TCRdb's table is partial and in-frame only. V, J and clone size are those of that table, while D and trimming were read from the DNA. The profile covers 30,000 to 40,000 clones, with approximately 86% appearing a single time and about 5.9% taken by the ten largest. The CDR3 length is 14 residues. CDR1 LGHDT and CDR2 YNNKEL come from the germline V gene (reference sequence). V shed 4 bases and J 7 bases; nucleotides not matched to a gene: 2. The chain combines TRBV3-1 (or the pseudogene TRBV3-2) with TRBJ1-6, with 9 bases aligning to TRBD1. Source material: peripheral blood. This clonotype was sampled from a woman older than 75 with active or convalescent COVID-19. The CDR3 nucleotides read TGTGCCAGCAGCCTGGGACAGGGAAATTCACCCCTCCACTTT. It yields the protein CASSLGQGNSPLHF.